The rows below give T cell receptor beta chains drawn from one sample of a study of cytotoxic CD8 clonotypes in ibrutinib-treated CLL. Data came from immunoSEQ multiplex PCR; TCRdb stores just in-frame clones and leaves some out. The sample consists of tens of thousands of clones, over 80% of them appearing once. Sequenced here: PBMCs, sampled after 24 months of ibrutinib treatment. Receptor source: a human donor with chronic lymphocytic leukemia. CDR3s include the opening cysteine and the closing phenylalanine or tryptophan. Each record gives: D gene, clone size, V gene, J gene, CDR3 protein, CDR3 DNA. D genes are given only for firm matches. Clone size appears in some rows only: once, few, many, or a class for an expanded clone.

D: .
size: .
V: TRBV19
J: TRBJ2-3
CDR3: CASRETRVRDTQYF
DNA: TGTGCCAGTAGGGAGACCCGAGTGCGGGATACGCAGTATTTT

D: TRBD2
size: .
V: TRBV7-3
J: TRBJ2-1
CDR3: CASSFLAGGIYEQFF
DNA: TGTGCCAGCAGCTTCCTGGCGGGAGGGATATATGAGCAGTTCTTC

D: TRBD1
size: .
V: TRBV9
J: TRBJ2-7
CDR3: CASSVGLGGAFLEQYF
DNA: TGTGCCAGCAGCGTAGGCCTAGGGGGCGCGTTCCTCGAGCAGTACTTC

D: .
size: .
V: TRBV27
J: TRBJ2-3
CDR3: CASSLGSSADTQYF
DNA: TGTGCCAGCAGTTTGGGGAGCTCGGCAGATACGCAGTATTTT

D: TRBD1
size: .
V: TRBV2
J: TRBJ1-5
CDR3: CASKTGSGNQPQHF
DNA: TGTGCCAGCAAGACAGGGAGTGGCAATCAGCCCCAGCATTTT

D: TRBD1
size: .
V: TRBV7-9
J: TRBJ2-1
CDR3: CASSGRTGELLNEQFF
DNA: TGTGCCAGCAGCGGAAGGACAGGGGAATTATTGAATGAGCAGTTCTTC

D: TRBD2
size: .
V: TRBV6-1
J: TRBJ2-7
CDR3: CASSATGGHSSYEQYF
DNA: TGTGCCAGCAGTGCCACGGGGGGTCATTCCTCCTACGAGCAGTACTTC

D: .
size: .
V: TRBV6-1
J: TRBJ2-5
CDR3: CASTGLYQETQYF
DNA: TGTGCCAGCACGGGGCTGTACCAAGAGACCCAGTACTTC

D: TRBD2
size: .
V: TRBV6-5
J: TRBJ2-3
CDR3: CASSAPSGSTDTQYF
DNA: TGTGCCAGCAGTGCACCTAGCGGGAGTACAGATACGCAGTATTTT

D: .
size: .
V: TRBV5-4
J: TRBJ2-7
CDR3: CASSKRQSYEQYF
DNA: TGTGCCAGCAGCAAAAGACAGAGCTACGAGCAGTACTTC

D: .
size: .
V: TRBV18
J: TRBJ2-3
CDR3: CASSPPTLAYTQYF
DNA: TGTGCCAGCTCACCACCGACACTAGCCTATACGCAGTATTTT

D: TRBD1
size: .
V: TRBV4-3
J: TRBJ2-6
CDR3: CASSQGTGGIGANVLTF
DNA: TGCGCCAGCAGCCAAGGAACAGGGGGAATTGGGGCCAACGTCCTGACTTTC

D: .
size: .
V: TRBV6-5
J: TRBJ2-5
CDR3: CASSFTGARETQYF
DNA: TGTGCCAGCAGTTTTACGGGAGCCCGAGAGACCCAGTACTTC

D: TRBD2
size: .
V: TRBV4-1
J: TRBJ2-7
CDR3: CASSQDRASGRGYEQYF
DNA: TGCGCCAGCAGCCAAGATAGGGCTAGCGGGAGGGGCTACGAGCAGTACTTC

D: .
size: .
V: TRBV9
J: TRBJ2-3
CDR3: CASSVSTDTQYF
DNA: TGTGCCAGCAGCGTAAGCACAGATACGCAGTATTTT

D: .
size: .
V: TRBV29-1
J: TRBJ1-1
CDR3: CSVSNREGSMNTEAFF
DNA: TGCAGCGTGAGTAACAGGGAGGGATCCATGAACACTGAAGCTTTCTTT

D: TRBD2
size: .
V: TRBV7-2
J: TRBJ2-7
CDR3: CASTILAGGTEQYF
DNA: TGTGCCAGCACCATACTAGCGGGAGGGACCGAGCAGTACTTC

D: TRBD1
size: .
V: TRBV5-4
J: TRBJ1-2
CDR3: CASSLGAGTGGGFGYTF
DNA: TGTGCCAGCAGCTTGGGGGCCGGGACAGGGGGCGGATTTGGCTACACCTTC

D: TRBD1
size: .
V: TRBV2
J: TRBJ1-1
CDR3: CASRLDRGETEAFF
DNA: TGTGCCAGCAGGTTGGACAGGGGGGAGACTGAAGCTTTCTTT

D: TRBD1
size: .
V: TRBV6-5
J: TRBJ1-1
CDR3: CASSLTGGTEAFF
DNA: TGTGCCAGCAGTTTAACAGGGGGTACTGAAGCTTTCTTT

D: TRBD1
size: .
V: TRBV12-5
J: TRBJ1-3
CDR3: CARRDRGLSGNTIYF
DNA: TGTGCTAGGAGGGACAGGGGGCTCTCTGGAAACACCATATATTTT

D: TRBD2
size: .
V: TRBV7-2
J: TRBJ2-7
CDR3: CASSSRTSGGTYEQYF
DNA: TGTGCCAGCAGCTCAAGGACTAGCGGGGGTACCTACGAGCAGTACTTC

D: TRBD1
size: .
V: TRBV2
J: TRBJ1-4
CDR3: CASSPDRRNEKLFF
DNA: TGTGCCAGCAGTCCGGACAGGAGAAATGAAAAACTGTTTTTT

D: .
size: .
V: TRBV28
J: TRBJ1-5
CDR3: CASGAGYVNQPQHF
DNA: TGTGCCAGCGGCGCAGGGTATGTCAATCAGCCCCAGCATTTT

D: .
size: .
V: TRBV9
J: TRBJ2-2
CDR3: CASSVGTNTGELFF
DNA: TGTGCCAGCAGCGTAGGAACGAACACCGGGGAGCTGTTTTTT

D: TRBD2
size: .
V: TRBV7-9
J: TRBJ2-5
CDR3: CASSSRRLAGIETQYF
DNA: TGTGCCAGCAGCTCCCGAAGGTTAGCGGGAATCGAGACCCAGTACTTC

D: .
size: few
V: TRBV28
J: TRBJ2-5
CDR3: CASSLQAQETQYF
DNA: TGTGCCAGCAGTTTGCAGGCTCAAGAGACCCAGTACTTC

D: .
size: .
V: TRBV10-3
J: TRBJ2-3
CDR3: CAISETRGVSTDTQYF
DNA: TGTGCCATCAGTGAGACTCGCGGGGTAAGCACAGATACGCAGTATTTT

D: .
size: once
V: TRBV2
J: TRBJ2-2
CDR3: CASSDRTDTGELFF
DNA: TGTGCCAGCAGTGACAGGACAGACACCGGGGAGCTGTTTTTT

D: TRBD1
size: .
V: TRBV5-6
J: TRBJ2-7
CDR3: CASSNTGGDALLYEQYF
DNA: TGTGCCAGCAGCAATACAGGGGGCGACGCCCTCTTGTACGAGCAGTACTTC

D: .
size: .
V: TRBV18
J: TRBJ2-3
CDR3: CASSPGTDTQYF
DNA: TGTGCCAGCTCCCCTGGGACAGATACGCAGTATTTT

D: .
size: .
V: TRBV6-5
J: TRBJ1-4
CDR3: CASSYSTSTTNEKLFF
DNA: TGTGCCAGCAGTTACTCGACAAGCACAACTAATGAAAAACTGTTTTTT

D: TRBD1
size: .
V: TRBV7-9
J: TRBJ2-7
CDR3: CASSRQGRGSYEQYF
DNA: TGTGCCAGCAGCCGACAGGGCCGTGGCTCCTACGAGCAGTACTTC

D: TRBD1
size: .
V: TRBV6-5
J: TRBJ1-2
CDR3: CASTYRGHGYTF
DNA: TGTGCCAGCACCTACAGGGGCCATGGCTACACCTTC

D: .
size: .
V: TRBV16
J: TRBJ2-3
CDR3: CASSQADLSGTDTQYF
DNA: TGTGCCAGCAGCCAAGCCGACCTGAGCGGCACAGATACGCAGTATTTT

D: .
size: .
V: TRBV5-1
J: TRBJ2-3
CDR3: CASSLGGTGTDTQYF
DNA: TGCGCCAGCAGCTTAGGCGGAACGGGCACAGATACGCAGTATTTT

D: .
size: few
V: TRBV11-2
J: TRBJ2-7
CDR3: CASSLDRVIYEQYF
DNA: TGTGCCAGCAGCTTAGATCGGGTGATCTACGAGCAGTACTTC

D: .
size: .
V: TRBV2
J: TRBJ1-1
CDR3: CASSGWLNTEAFF
DNA: TGTGCCAGCAGTGGTTGGTTGAACACTGAAGCTTTCTTT

D: .
size: .
V: TRBV13
J: TRBJ2-7
CDR3: CASSLGPEYEQYF
DNA: TGTGCCAGCAGCTTAGGCCCCGAGTACGAGCAGTACTTC

D: .
size: .
V: TRBV9
J: TRBJ2-7
CDR3: CASSASGSYSYEQYF
DNA: TGTGCCAGCAGCGCGTCGGGGTCTTACTCCTACGAGCAGTACTTC

D: TRBD1
size: .
V: TRBV2
J: TRBJ2-3
CDR3: CASKTGQSTDTQYF
DNA: TGTGCCAGTAAGACAGGGCAAAGCACAGATACGCAGTATTTT

D: TRBD1
size: once
V: TRBV9
J: TRBJ2-3
CDR3: CASSPEGQSTDTQYF
DNA: TGTGCCAGCAGCCCTGAGGGACAGAGCACAGATACGCAGTATTTT

D: .
size: .
V: TRBV5-6
J: TRBJ2-7
CDR3: CASNTPNRGVRHSYEQYF
DNA: TGTGCCAGCAACACACCGAATAGAGGGGTCCGACACTCCTACGAGCAGTACTTC

D: .
size: .
V: TRBV9
J: TRBJ2-5
CDR3: CASSVAQGGRETQYF
DNA: TGTGCCAGCAGCGTAGCTCAGGGGGGTAGGGAGACCCAGTACTTC

D: .
size: .
V: TRBV18
J: TRBJ2-7
CDR3: CASSPGTESYEQYF
DNA: TGTGCCAGCTCACCCGGGACGGAGTCCTACGAGCAGTACTTC

D: .
size: .
V: TRBV7-2
J: TRBJ2-7
CDR3: CASRTTGASYEQYF
DNA: TGTGCCAGCAGGACAACCGGGGCCTCCTACGAGCAGTACTTC

D: TRBD1
size: .
V: TRBV6-6
J: TRBJ2-7
CDR3: CASSSGTGYEQYF
DNA: TGTGCCAGCAGTTCCGGGACAGGCTACGAGCAGTACTTC

D: .
size: once
V: TRBV9
J: TRBJ2-3
CDR3: CASSLIASSTDTQYF
DNA: TGTGCCAGCAGCCTAATAGCGTCCAGCACAGATACGCAGTATTTT

D: TRBD2
size: once
V: TRBV19
J: TRBJ2-7
CDR3: CASSMGRGFKREIAYEQYF
DNA: TGTGCCAGTAGTATGGGAAGGGGATTTAAGCGGGAGATCGCCTACGAGCAGTACTTC

D: TRBD2
size: .
V: TRBV29-1
J: TRBJ2-5
CDR3: CSVPPRGSGSGETQYF
DNA: TGCAGCGTTCCCCCGAGGGGTAGCGGGAGTGGAGAGACCCAGTACTTC

D: TRBD2
size: once
V: TRBV10-2
J: TRBJ2-7
CDR3: CASSGLAASYEQYF
DNA: TGCGCCAGCAGTGGACTAGCGGCGTCCTACGAGCAGTACTTC

D: .
size: .
V: TRBV28
J: TRBJ1-1
CDR3: CASSLSGPRPFF
DNA: TGTGCCAGCAGTTTGTCAGGCCCGAGGCCTTTCTTT

D: .
size: .
V: TRBV7-2
J: TRBJ1-2
CDR3: CASSLSALYGYTF
DNA: TGTGCCAGCAGCCTATCAGCTCTCTATGGCTACACCTTC

D: TRBD1
size: .
V: TRBV6-5
J: TRBJ1-6
CDR3: CASSGQAGGSPLHF
DNA: TGTGCCAGCAGCGGACAGGCGGGAGGTTCACCCCTCCACTTT

D: TRBD2
size: .
V: TRBV7-6
J: TRBJ2-1
CDR3: CASSLAPNSGGFSSYNEQFF
DNA: TGTGCCAGCAGCTTAGCGCCTAATAGCGGGGGATTCAGCTCCTACAATGAGCAGTTCTTC

D: .
size: .
V: TRBV18
J: TRBJ1-1
CDR3: CASSPLPDSLNTEAFF
DNA: TGTGCCAGCTCACCACTTCCGGACAGCTTGAACACTGAAGCTTTCTTT

D: TRBD2
size: .
V: TRBV25-1
J: TRBJ2-5
CDR3: CASSEALAGKTQYF
DNA: TGTGCCAGCAGTGAAGCTCTAGCGGGCAAGACCCAGTACTTC

D: .
size: .
V: TRBV9
J: TRBJ2-3
CDR3: CASSVGADPSTDTQYF
DNA: TGTGCCAGCAGCGTTGGTGCTGATCCCAGCACAGATACGCAGTATTTT

D: TRBD1
size: .
V: TRBV11-3
J: TRBJ2-1
CDR3: CASSFGTGYDEQFF
DNA: TGTGCCAGCAGCTTCGGGACAGGGTATGATGAGCAGTTCTTC